The 26 T cell receptor beta chains in this list originate from one sample, sequenced in a study of cytotoxic CD8 clonotypes in ibrutinib-treated CLL. Repertoires were generated with immunoSEQ multiplex PCR, while TCRdb's copy carries only in-frame clones and drops some. The table has some 300,000 clones, around four fifths seen once; the top ten hold 6.5% to 8.5%. The sequencing used PBMCs, collected before ibrutinib treatment. The receptor source for this set is a human donor with chronic lymphocytic leukemia.

The CDR3 DNA sequence: TGTGCCAGCAGGGGACAGGGGAGGAACACCATATATTTT. As protein: CASRGQGRNTIYF. The V and J genes are TRBV9 and TRBJ1-3; 10 nucleotides align to TRBD1. V lost 5 bases and J lost 7; bases outside the gene matches: 3. Germline assignment: CDR1 SGDLS and CDR2 YYNGEE. The CDR3 contains 13 residues.

In regard to this clone: One end of the junction is discordant with germline, which a read error may explain. The V call is TRBV9, the J call TRBJ2-3; D is possibly TRBD1 (5 bases). Germline V gives CDR1 SGDLS, CDR2 YYNGEE. The CDR3 extends over 12 amino acids. CDR3 sequence (DNA): TGTGCCAGCAGCGTAGCTTTGCAGGGATTGAATTTT. Translating it yields CASSVALQGLNF.

The rearrangement joins TRBV4-3 to TRBJ2-7; D is unclear. The CDR3 is 15 residues long. The V end was cut by 4 bases, the J end by 0 bases, with 13 bases between. The germline CDR1 and CDR2 sequences are LGHNA and YSLEER. The CDR3, as DNA: TGCGCCAGCAGCCTCACCCGCTTCTTCTCCTACGAGCAGTACTTC. Encoded protein: CASSLTRFFSYEQYF.

This clone was counted between two and nine times. This sequence joins TRBV29-1 and TRBJ2-7; 14 bases match TRBD2. Germline V gene data show CDR1 as SQVTM and CDR2 as ANQGSEA. J gave up 6 bases and V 6 bases, and 4 bases lay outside the gene matches. The CDR3 sequence is 13 residues long. In nucleotides, the CDR3 is TGCAGCGTGGGGACTAGCGGGAGCGGCGAGCAGTACTTC. Translating it yields CSVGTSGSGEQYF.

The chain uses TRBV30 and TRBJ2-1, with 12 bases fitting TRBD2. Germline lookup yields CDR1 GTSNPN and CDR2 SVGIG (reference sequence). V was clipped by 4 bases and J by 7 bases; unmatched bases: 5. The CDR3 covers 14 residues. This CDR3 is CAWTTSGSFNEQFF. The CDR3 DNA reads as TGTGCCTGGACGACTAGCGGGAGTTTTAATGAGCAGTTCTTC.

A word on this clone: Other nucleotide sequences from this sample produce the same CDR3. V usage is TRBV27 and J usage is TRBJ1-5, with 8 bases fitting TRBD1. The junction had 5 bases not matched to a gene; V was cut back by 6 bases and J by 4 bases. Germline V gene sequence: CDR1 MNHEY, CDR2 SMNVEV (reference sequence). The CDR3 has 14 residues. CDR3 region: CASSLGQGNQPQHF. The CDR3 DNA follows: TGTGCCAGCAGCTTAGGACAGGGAAATCAGCCCCAGCATTTT.

The chain links TRBV2 to TRBJ1-1, with D possibly being TRBD1 (5 bases). The CDR3 totals 14 residues. Trimming pared 3 bases from V and 7 bases from J, leaving 15 bases between. Germline V lookup: CDR1 SNHLY, CDR2 FYNNEI. The CDR3 spells CASSEATALFEAFF. The CDR3 DNA reads TGTGCCAGCAGTGAGGCGACAGCACTCTTTGAAGCTTTCTTT.

The gene calls are TRBV5-6 and TRBJ1-2; 9 bases are shared with TRBD1. The CDR3 totals 17 residues. With 4 bases clipped from V and 4 bases from J, the junction kept 14 bases outside the gene matches. The V gene's germline CDR1 is SGHDT and CDR2 YYEEEE. The CDR3 region is CASSRGRTGDAIYGYTF. The DNA for the CDR3 is TGTGCCAGCAGCCGTGGCAGGACAGGGGATGCTATCTATGGCTACACCTTC.

The gene calls are TRBV2 and TRBJ2-7; 11 bases map to TRBD1. Trimming removed 4 bases from V and 2 bases from J; junction bases left unmatched: 10. The CDR3 covers 17 residues. Germline V gene sequence: CDR1 SNHLY, CDR2 FYNNEI. The CDR3: CASSGGQGAYRTYEQYF. CDR3 in DNA: TGTGCCAGCAGTGGCGGACAGGGGGCTTACAGAACCTACGAGCAGTACTTC.

The chain uses TRBV9 and TRBJ2-2; 7 bases map to TRBD2. The germline V gene encodes CDR1 SGDLS and CDR2 YYNGEE. The length of the CDR3 is 17 residues. Unmatched junction bases numbered 12, after V lost 4 bases and J lost 3 bases. Written as DNA, the CDR3 is TGTGCCAGCAGCCCCCGGGGGAGGGAGAGGTACACCGGGGAGCTGTTTTTT. It specifies CASSPRGRERYTGELFF.

V gene TRBV14 combines with J gene TRBJ2-3; 12 bases map to TRBD2. V shed 4 bases, J shed 5 bases, and the junction held 7 bases outside the gene matches. Per germline, CDR1 SGHDN and CDR2 FVKESK. The CDR3 is 16 residues long. CDR3 sequence reads: CASSPQLAGGGDTQYF. The CDR3 DNA sequence: TGTGCCAGCAGCCCCCAACTAGCGGGAGGAGGAGATACGCAGTATTTT.

The genes are TRBV5-1 and TRBJ2-5, with 7 bases lining up with TRBD2. Germline loops: CDR1 SGHRS, CDR2 YFSETQ. There are 15 residues in the CDR3. V lost 0 bases to trimming and J lost 2 bases; unmatched junction nucleotides: 4. The CDR3 coding sequence is TGCGCCAGCAGCTTGGCGGCTAGCGGTCAAGAGACCCAGTACTTC. The encoded protein is CASSLAASGQETQYF.

The V call is TRBV27, the J call TRBJ2-7; a possible D gene is TRBD1 (5 bases). Germline-derived CDR1 and CDR2 are MNHEY and SMNVEV (reference sequence). CDR3 size: 15 residues. V was trimmed by 2 bases and J by 5 bases, leaving 16 bases between them. The CDR3 nucleotides read TGTGCCAGCAGTTTACTTCCAGGGATGGTGCACGAGCAGTACTTC. Protein: CASSLLPGMVHEQYF.

In nucleotides, the CDR3 is TGTGCCAGCAGCCCCTTAGCGGGAGTGACAGATACGCAGTATTTT. Amino acids: CASSPLAGVTDTQYF. The V gene is TRBV7-3, the J gene TRBJ2-3, with TRBD2 matching over 9 bases. V dropped 5 bases and J dropped 3; count of bases not matched to a gene: 6. This CDR3 has 15 amino acids. CDR1 and CDR2 from the germline V gene are SGHTA and FQGTGA.

V is TRBV7-9 and J is TRBJ2-5, with 12 positions matching TRBD2. The CDR3 is 16 amino acids. The V gene end was trimmed by 1 base and the J gene end by 3 bases; junction bases not matched to a gene: 3. Looked up from germline, CDR1 is SEHNR and CDR2 is FQNEAQ (reference sequence). The chain's CDR3 is CASSLDLAGGKETQYF. CDR3 nucleotide sequence: TGTGCCAGCAGCTTAGACCTAGCGGGGGGGAAAGAGACCCAGTACTTC.

V is TRBV5-1 and J is TRBJ2-6; 10 bases are shared with TRBD1. Germline V gives CDR1 SGHRS, CDR2 YFSETQ. The CDR3 runs to 16 residues. V lost 7 bases, J lost 0 bases, and 4 bases stayed unmatched. CDR3 coding DNA: TGCGCCAGCGGGACAGGGGTCAACTCTGGGGCCAACGTCCTGACTTTC. Translating it yields CASGTGVNSGANVLTF. Full variable domain (outside the CDR3, taken from reference TRBV5-1 and TRBJ2-6): KAGVTQTPRYLIKTRGQQVTLSCSPISGHRSVSWYQQTPGQGLQFLFEYFSETQRNKGNFPGRFSGRQFSNSRSEMNVSTLELGDSALYLCASGTGVNSGANVLTFGAGSRLTVL.

The V call is TRBV18, the J call TRBJ2-7, with D perhaps assigned TRBD1 or TRBD2 (5 bases each). V dropped 8 bases and J dropped 5 bases, with 7 bases sitting between them. Per the germline V gene, CDR1 is KGHSH and CDR2 is LQKENI. The CDR3 contains 10 residues. This chain's CDR3 is CASGGNEQYF. The CDR3, as DNA: TGTGCCAGCGGGGGAAACGAGCAGTACTTC.

This clone was seen only once. CDR3 DNA sequence: TGTGCCAGCAGCATCTCCGGGACGGAAGAGACCCAGTACTTC. Residues: CASSISGTEETQYF. V is TRBV7-3 and J is TRBJ2-5; possibly TRBD1 or TRBD2 for D (5 bases each). The length of the CDR3 is 14 residues. V was trimmed by 5 bases and J by 3 bases, leaving 13 bases between them. The germline gives CDR1 SGHTA, CDR2 FQGTGA.

This chain uses TRBV7-9 with TRBJ2-7; D gene ambiguous. Germline V gives CDR1 SEHNR, CDR2 FQNEAQ (reference sequence). V was shortened by 3 bases and J by 3 bases, with 9 bases between the two germline ends. The CDR3 extends over 13 amino acids. DNA of the CDR3: TGTGCCAGCAGCTTGACGGAGTTCTACGAGCAGTACTTC. It specifies CASSLTEFYEQYF.

The CDR3 spells CASSYSGNTIYF. CDR3 DNA: TGTGCCAGCAGTTACTCGGGAAACACCATATATTTT. The chain is built from TRBV6-6 and TRBJ1-3; no clear D. CDR3 length: 12 residues. Germline V CDR1 and CDR2: MNHNY, SVGAGI (reference sequence). Trimming cost V 0 bases and J 4 bases, with 1 base left between them.

The gene calls are TRBV20-1 and TRBJ2-1, with D possibly being TRBD1 (5 bases). The V gene's germline CDR1 is DFQATT and CDR2 SNEGSKA (reference sequence). The CDR3 length is 11 residues. Trimming took off 7 bases at V and 3 bases at J, with 7 bases between the two ends. CDR3 nucleotides: TGCAGTGGACAGTACTACAATGAGCAGTTCTTC. Translated: CSGQYYNEQFF.

A word on this clone: Within the sample, other DNA sequences also encode this same CDR3. The chain uses TRBV5-4 and TRBJ1-1; unclear D gene. Germline V lookup: CDR1 SGHNT, CDR2 YYREEE (reference sequence). The ends were cut back, 0 bases at V and 6 bases at J, with 3 bases in the middle. The CDR3 runs to 11 residues. The CDR3 here is CASSLGPEAFF. CDR3 DNA: TGTGCCAGCAGCTTGGGCCCTGAAGCTTTCTTT.

The V gene is TRBV29-1, the J gene TRBJ1-1; the D is unclear. With 3 bases removed from V and 0 bases from J, the gap between germline ends came to 5 bases. Germline CDR1 reads SQVTM; CDR2 reads ANQGSEA. The CDR3 covers 12 residues. The CDR3: CSVDPMNTEAFF. CDR3 nucleotide sequence: TGCAGCGTTGACCCTATGAACACTGAAGCTTTCTTT.

The V gene is TRBV30, the J gene TRBJ2-7; TRBD1 aligns across 9 bases. There are 14 residues in the CDR3. In germline, CDR1 is GTSNPN, CDR2 SVGIG (reference sequence). J gave up 4 bases and V 5 bases, and 9 bases lay outside the gene matches. The CDR3 loop reads CAWGTGTGWYEQYF. DNA of the CDR3: TGTGCCTGGGGAACCGGGACAGGGTGGTACGAGCAGTACTTC.

V and J are TRBV18 and TRBJ2-1, with D uncertain. Germline V gene sequence: CDR1 KGHSH, CDR2 LQKENI. The ends were cut back, 10 bases at V and 2 bases at J, with 12 bases in the middle. CDR3 length: 13 amino acids. CDR3 amino acids: CATLYSPYNEQFF. The CDR3 bases are TGTGCCACCCTCTACTCACCCTACAATGAGCAGTTCTTC.

This chain's CDR3 is CASSQSGSGWDTQYF. The CDR3 nucleotides are TGTGCCAGCAGCCAAAGCGGGAGCGGGTGGGATACGCAGTATTTT. This sequence joins TRBV13 and TRBJ2-3; 8 nucleotides agree with TRBD2. Losses at the gene ends were 5 bases for V and 6 bases for J; bases not matched to a gene: 10. Germline CDR1 and CDR2: PRHDT and FYEKMQ (reference sequence). CDR3 length equals 15 residues.